Shown below are 32 T cell receptor beta chains from a single sample sequenced in a study of cytomegalovirus exposure and HLA in healthy donors. Both 60 Vbeta primers and 13 Jbeta primers went into the PCR. Sequenced by immunoSEQ multiplex PCR; TCRdb stores in-frame clones only, minus some. The table lists 130,000 or so clones, approximately 74% of them singletons. The sequenced material came from PBMCs. All receptors come from a man aged 40-55 years in good health and CMV-seropositive.

This clone was detected only a few times. The V call is TRBV5-1, the J call TRBJ2-7; TRBD2 might be the D (6 bases). Germline values: CDR1 SGHRS, CDR2 YFSETQ. With 6 bases removed from V and 3 bases from J, the gap between germline ends came to 25 bases. The length of the CDR3 is 17 residues. CDR3 nucleotide sequence: TGCGCCAGCACCCCGAGAGGCGGGATAGCGGACTTCTACGAGCAGTACTTC. It translates to CASTPRGGIADFYEQYF. The full variable domain, rest sourced from reference TRBV5-1 and TRBJ2-7, is KAGVTQTPRYLIKTRGQQVTLSCSPISGHRSVSWYQQTPGQGLQFLFEYFSETQRNKGNFPGRFSGRQFSNSRSEMNVSTLELGDSALYLCASTPRGGIADFYEQYFGPGTRLTVT.

V usage is TRBV19 and J usage is TRBJ1-1; 7 nucleotides align to TRBD1. This CDR3 region has 14 residues. Unmatched junction bases numbered 4, after V lost 6 bases and J lost 0 bases. CDR1 and CDR2 (germline): LNHDA, SQIVND (reference sequence). This chain's CDR3 is CASRDRRMNTEAFF. CDR3 sequence (DNA): TGTGCCAGTAGGGACAGGAGAATGAACACTGAAGCTTTCTTT.

The chain couples TRBV11-2 to TRBJ2-1; TRBD2 matches 9 bases. The V segment lost 4 bases and the J segment 4 bases; nucleotides outside the gene matches: 2. This CDR3 has 14 residues. Germline V lookup: CDR1 SGHAT, CDR2 FQNNGV. CDR3 coding DNA: TGTGCCAGCAGCTCTAGCGGGGCTTACAATGAGCAGTTCTTC. This gives the protein CASSSSGAYNEQFF.

Only a few counts were recorded for this clone. The chain links TRBV5-4 to TRBJ2-1; TRBD1 aligns across 7 bases. The junction had 5 bases not matched to a gene; V was cut back by 4 bases and J by 4 bases. The CDR3 covers 14 residues. Germline V gene lookup returns CDR1 SGHNT and CDR2 YYREEE (reference sequence). In nucleotides, the CDR3 is TGTGCCAGCAGCGGACCGGGACAGTACAATGAGCAGTTCTTC. This codes for CASSGPGQYNEQFF.

The chain uses TRBV20-1 and TRBJ2-5; D gene ambiguous. V was cut by 6 bases and J by 7 bases, with 12 bases left in between. The CDR3 sequence is 11 residues long. Germline CDR1 is DFQATT and CDR2 is SNEGSKA (reference sequence). CDR3 loop: CSAETTGTQYF. The CDR3 DNA is TGCAGTGCAGAAACTACCGGGACCCAGTACTTC.

This sequence joins TRBV19 and TRBJ2-7; 8 nucleotides agree with TRBD1. Germline CDR1 is LNHDA and CDR2 is SQIVND (reference sequence). Trimming at V came to 6 bases and at J to 5 bases, leaving 6 bases not matched to a gene. This CDR3 region has 13 residues. The CDR3 DNA is TGTGCCAGTAGGAAACAGGGACAGGACGAGCAGTACTTC. Protein sequence: CASRKQGQDEQYF.

The genes are TRBV30 and TRBJ2-2; tentatively, D is TRBD2 (6 bases). The CDR3 covers 18 residues. Trimming took 3 bases from V and 1 from J, leaving 21 bases between them. Per the germline V gene, CDR1 is GTSNPN and CDR2 is SVGIG (reference sequence). Here the CDR3 DNA reads TGTGCCTGGAGGACGGGGGTTGGGGGGACGGTGAACACCGGGGAGCTGTTTTTT. This sequence encodes CAWRTGVGGTVNTGELFF.

This chain links TRBV7-8 with TRBJ2-7, with a tentative D call TRBD2 (6 bases). CDR1 is SGHVS and CDR2 is FQNEAQ in the germline V gene. The CDR3 is made up of 17 amino acids. Trimming shortened V by 1 base and J by 2 bases, and 18 bases separated the two germline ends. The CDR3 DNA reads TGTGCCAGCAGCTTAGACGCGGCGGGAACCGCGACCTACGAGCAGTACTTC. Its protein product is CASSLDAAGTATYEQYF. The whole variable domain, filled in from reference TRBV7-8 and TRBJ2-7, reads GAGVSQSPRYKVAKRGQDVALRCDPISGHVSLFWYQQALGQGPEFLTYFQNEAQLDKSGLPSDRFFAERPEGSVSTLKIQRTQQEDSAVYLCASSLDAAGTATYEQYFGPGTRLTVT.

This clone was seen a few times. The chain uses TRBV19 and TRBJ2-2, with unresolved D. In germline, CDR1 is LNHDA, CDR2 SQIVND (reference sequence). CDR3 length equals 12 residues. V dropped 5 bases and J dropped 6 bases, with 7 bases sitting between them. CDR3 protein: CASSALSGELFF. The CDR3 DNA sequence: TGTGCCAGTAGTGCGTTGTCCGGGGAGCTGTTTTTT.

This clone was found a few times. V usage is TRBV7-6 and J usage is TRBJ1-5, with 8 bases aligning to TRBD1. Germline loops: CDR1 SGHVS, CDR2 FNYEAQ. CDR3 size: 14 residues. Trimming at V came to 5 bases and at J to 11 bases, leaving 11 bases not matched to a gene. The CDR3 protein is CASSPGQAPVAQHF. As DNA, the CDR3 is TGTGCCAGCAGCCCGGGACAGGCCCCTGTGGCCCAGCATTTT.

The rearrangement uses TRBV19 and TRBJ1-6; no clear D gene. Germline loops: CDR1 LNHDA, CDR2 SQIVND (reference sequence). V was shortened by 5 bases and J by 9 bases, with 8 bases between the two germline ends. The CDR3 covers 12 residues. CDR3 sequence: CASSGPSSPLHF. The CDR3 DNA follows: TGTGCCAGTAGTGGCCCAAGTTCACCCCTCCACTTT.

The V gene is TRBV10-1, the J gene TRBJ2-1, with 15 bases matching TRBD2. The germline V gene encodes CDR1 WNHNN and CDR2 SYGVQD (reference sequence). After removal of 0 bases from V and 7 bases from J, the junction contained 10 bases not matched to a gene. The CDR3 consists of 19 residues. CDR3: CASSESIGLAGGPRNEQFF. The CDR3 region has the DNA TGCGCCAGCAGTGAGTCAATAGGACTAGCGGGAGGGCCAAGGAATGAGCAGTTCTTC.

The J gene is TRBJ1-1, the V gene TRBV5-4; 7 positions agree with TRBD1. J gave up 2 bases and V 4 bases, and 8 bases lay outside the gene matches. CDR3 length: 15 amino acids. The germline V gene encodes CDR1 SGHNT and CDR2 YYREEE (reference sequence). CDR3 DNA: TGTGCCAGCAGCAGCCAGACAGGGCTAAACACTGAAGCTTTCTTT. Its protein is CASSSQTGLNTEAFF.

The rearrangement uses TRBV11-2 and TRBJ1-1; D is perhaps TRBD1 (6 bases). V lost 2 bases and J 2 bases, leaving 21 bases between the germline ends. Looked up from germline, CDR1 is SGHAT and CDR2 is FQNNGV. The length of the CDR3 is 18 residues. In DNA, the CDR3 is TGTGCCAGCAGCTTAAATAATCTCAGGGGCTATCGTAACACTGAAGCTTTCTTT. Residues: CASSLNNLRGYRNTEAFF.

The rearrangement links TRBV9 to TRBJ1-6, with D possibly TRBD1 on 6 matching bases. The CDR3 extends over 14 amino acids. CDR1 and CDR2 from the germline V gene are SGDLS and YYNGEE. V was shortened by 6 bases and J by 10 bases, with 17 bases between the two germline ends. CDR3 in DNA: TGTGCCAGCAAATCCCAGGGGATTTCCTCACCCCTCCACTTT. It codes for CASKSQGISSPLHF.

This clone was observed a few times. The chain is built from TRBV5-6 and TRBJ2-1; the D is unclear. The germline V gene has CDR1 SGHDT and CDR2 YYEEEE. The CDR3 is 12 residues long. Trimming removed 4 bases at V and 7 bases at J, with 9 bases between. CDR3 loop: CASSRSRNEQFF. The CDR3 DNA is TGTGCCAGCAGCCGGTCTAGAAATGAGCAGTTCTTC.

The CDR3 region is CASSLQGINTEAFF. CDR3 bases: TGTGCCAGCAGTCTACAGGGGATCAACACTGAAGCTTTCTTT. V gene TRBV27 combines with J gene TRBJ1-1; 7 bases match TRBD1. From germline, CDR1 is MNHEY and CDR2 SMNVEV (reference sequence). The CDR3 has 14 residues. With V trimmed by 5 bases and J by 2 bases, 5 bases remained unmatched.

The chain employs TRBV4-1 and TRBJ2-3; TRBD2 aligns across 8 bases. CDR3 length: 16 residues. In germline, CDR1 is MGHRA, CDR2 YSYEKL. J was trimmed by 7 bases and V by 5 bases; bases with no gene match: 14. The CDR3 here is CASSSPTAGVMNTQYF. The CDR3 DNA is TGCGCCAGCAGCTCCCCGACAGCGGGGGTCATGAATACGCAGTATTTT.

This clone was detected only a few times. V gene TRBV5-1 combines with J gene TRBJ2-1; 7 bases fit TRBD1. The CDR3 runs to 15 residues. The germline V gene encodes CDR1 SGHRS and CDR2 YFSETQ. The V segment lost 7 bases and the J segment 8 bases; nucleotides outside the gene matches: 15. The CDR3 DNA reads as TGCGCCAGCGCTAAAGGACAGGCAGTCTGGGATGAGCAGTTCTTC. This encodes CASAKGQAVWDEQFF. Filled out from reference TRBV5-1 and TRBJ2-1, the complete variable domain reads KAGVTQTPRYLIKTRGQQVTLSCSPISGHRSVSWYQQTPGQGLQFLFEYFSETQRNKGNFPGRFSGRQFSNSRSEMNVSTLELGDSALYLCASAKGQAVWDEQFFGPGTRLTVL.

V and J are TRBV5-4 and TRBJ2-3, with 9 nucleotides matching TRBD2. V shed 4 bases and J 4 bases; nucleotides not matched to a gene: 10. CDR3 size: 16 residues. Germline V CDR1 and CDR2: SGHNT, YYREEE (reference sequence). The CDR3 nucleotides are TGTGCCAGCAGCCTCCCACAGGGCGGGGGGGCAGATACGCAGTATTTT. This gives the protein CASSLPQGGGADTQYF.

The gene calls are TRBV6-5 and TRBJ2-3, with TRBD2 identical over 12 bases. The germline V gene encodes CDR1 MNHEY and CDR2 SVGAGI. J lost 4 bases, V lost 4 bases, and 6 bases had no gene match. The CDR3 runs 16 residues. CDR3 sequence (DNA): TGTGCCAGCAGTTTCGCGACTAGCGGGAGCGCAGATACGCAGTATTTT. Protein sequence: CASSFATSGSADTQYF.

The genes are TRBV5-6 and TRBJ1-4, with 12 bases matching TRBD1. Germline V lookup: CDR1 SGHDT, CDR2 YYEEEE. CDR3 length: 16 amino acids. J gave up 8 bases and V 0 bases, and 5 bases lay outside the gene matches. CDR3 sequence: CASSLVGTGGQEKLFF. DNA for the CDR3: TGTGCCAGCAGCTTGGTGGGGACAGGGGGCCAGGAAAAACTGTTTTTT.

The chain is built from TRBV10-1 and TRBJ1-1; tentatively, D is TRBD1 (5 bases). Between the trimmed V and J ends, which lost 3 bases and 0 bases, there was a span of 8 bases. CDR1 and CDR2 from the germline V gene are WNHNN and SYGVQD (reference sequence). There are 14 residues in the CDR3. The CDR3 DNA follows: TGCGCCAGCAGTGACCCAGGGCTGAACACTGAAGCTTTCTTT. It translates to CASSDPGLNTEAFF.

This clone was counted a single time. The chain has TRBV28 and TRBJ2-1; D perhaps matches TRBD2 (6 bases). The germline CDR1 and CDR2 sequences are MDHEN and SYDVKM. The CDR3 loop spans 15 amino acids. Trimming cost V 4 bases and J 3 bases, with 13 bases left between them. The CDR3 nucleotides read TGTGCCAGCAGTTCTCCGGGGAGGCACTACAATGAGCAGTTCTTC. It is translated as CASSSPGRHYNEQFF.

The J gene is TRBJ2-4, the V gene TRBV2, with TRBD2 identical over 11 bases. The CDR3 has 18 residues. CDR1 and CDR2 (germline): SNHLY, FYNNEI. With V trimmed by 7 bases and J by 1 base, 12 bases remained unmatched. The CDR3 here is CASTFGLAGGEAKNIQYF. The DNA of the CDR3 is TGTGCCAGCACCTTCGGACTAGCGGGTGGGGAGGCCAAAAACATTCAGTACTTC.

The V gene is TRBV7-2, the J gene TRBJ1-4; D may be TRBD1 (5 bases). V gave up 0 bases and J gave up 5 bases, with 10 bases separating them. This CDR3 contains 15 residues. Germline V lookup: CDR1 SGHTA, CDR2 FQGNSA. The CDR3 coding sequence is TGTGCCAGCAGCTTAGCGTGGGGGGGAAATGAAAAACTGTTTTTT. Protein: CASSLAWGGNEKLFF.

As to this clone: One junction end does not reproduce the germline sequence, and a read error may be involved. J is TRBJ1-2 and V is TRBV30; 10 bases are a match to TRBD1. Per the germline V gene, CDR1 is GTSNPN and CDR2 is SVGIG (reference sequence). The CDR3 sequence is 13 residues long. For the CDR3, the DNA is TGTGCCTGGAGTTATGGGACAGGGGTCGGCTGCACCTTC. It codes for CAWSYGTGVGCTF.

This chain links TRBV6-1 with TRBJ1-6; D is ambiguous. With 3 bases removed from V and 10 bases from J, the gap between germline ends came to 16 bases. The CDR3 is 15 amino acids. Germline CDR1 is MNHNS and CDR2 is SASEGT. The DNA for the CDR3 is TGTGCCAGCAGTGACGGAGTTCGGGGTACGTCACCCCTCCACTTT. Translation gives CASSDGVRGTSPLHF.

The V and J genes are TRBV14 and TRBJ1-5; D is possibly TRBD1 (6 bases). The end of the DNA fits TRBJ2-3 better, so the J call may be wrong. Per the germline V gene, CDR1 is SGHDN and CDR2 is FVKESK. This CDR3 is 15 amino acids long. The DNA for the CDR3 is TGTGCCAGCAGCCAAGAGGAAAAGGGGGATCAGCCCCAGTATTTT. This translates into CASSQEEKGDQPQYF.

This clone was detected a few times. The J gene is TRBJ1-1, the V gene TRBV7-9; 8 positions match TRBD1. Germline assignment: CDR1 SEHNR and CDR2 FQNEAQ (reference sequence). V lost 5 bases and J lost 10; bases outside the gene matches: 9. This CDR3 is built from 13 residues. The CDR3 here is CASSPDRAGGAFF. The CDR3 DNA reads TGTGCCAGCAGCCCGGACAGGGCCGGTGGAGCTTTCTTT.

The V gene is TRBV7-9, the J gene TRBJ2-1; 13 bases are a match to TRBD2. The germline CDR1 and CDR2 sequences are SEHNR and FQNEAQ (reference sequence). Germline trimming cut 3 bases from V and 7 bases from J; bases unmatched to any gene: 3. The CDR3 spans 15 residues. The CDR3 DNA reads as TGTGCCAGCAGCTTTGGACTAGCGGGAGTAAATGAGCAGTTCTTC. Protein sequence: CASSFGLAGVNEQFF.

The J gene is TRBJ2-1, the V gene TRBV9; TRBD1 might be the D (5 bases). The CDR3 has 13 residues. CDR1 and CDR2 from the germline V gene are SGDLS and YYNGEE. V lost 0 bases to trimming and J lost 5 bases, with 6 bases between them. CDR3 coding DNA: TGTGCCAGCAGCGTAGTGACAGACAATGAGCAGTTCTTC. Amino acid sequence: CASSVVTDNEQFF.